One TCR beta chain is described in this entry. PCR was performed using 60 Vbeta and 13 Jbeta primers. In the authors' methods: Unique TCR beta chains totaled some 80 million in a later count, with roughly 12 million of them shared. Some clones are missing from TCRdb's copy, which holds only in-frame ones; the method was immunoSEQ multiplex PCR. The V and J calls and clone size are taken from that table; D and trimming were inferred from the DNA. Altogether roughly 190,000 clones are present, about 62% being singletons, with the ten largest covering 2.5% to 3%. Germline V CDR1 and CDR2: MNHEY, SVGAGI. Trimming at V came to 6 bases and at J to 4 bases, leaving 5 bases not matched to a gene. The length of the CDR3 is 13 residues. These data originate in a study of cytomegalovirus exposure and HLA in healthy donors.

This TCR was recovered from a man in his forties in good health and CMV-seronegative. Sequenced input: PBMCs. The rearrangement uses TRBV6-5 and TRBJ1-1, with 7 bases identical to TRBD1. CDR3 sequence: CASSVTGLTEAFF. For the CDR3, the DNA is TGTGCCAGCAGCGTGACAGGGCTCACTGAAGCTTTCTTT.